The rows below give T cell receptor beta chains drawn from one sample of a study of human T cells and chemical hapten exposure. In TCRdb, the RACE reads were re-called with MiXCR into one record per CDR3 protein. The profile shows 340,000 or so distinct CDR3 sequences, 6% to 8.5% of them singletons. The sample was whole blood, taken in connection with sensitization to the hapten diphenylcyclopropenone (DPC). The receptors derive from a woman aged 18 to 35 with alopecia areata. Some clones in this sample may be carry-over from other donors' samples. Each CDR3 is given with its conserved first and last residue. The D gene is left open where the match is weak. Only part of the rows carry a size: once, few, many, or a class if the clone is expanded.

j_call: TRBJ2-7
v_call: TRBV7-2
d_call: TRBD2
clone_size: -
cdr3_aa: CASSLQRTSGSYEQYF
cdr3_nt: TGTGCCAGCAGCCTCCAGAGGACTAGCGGTTCCTACGAGCAGTACTTC

j_call: TRBJ2-3
v_call: TRBV7-3
d_call: -
clone_size: many
cdr3_aa: CASSLTGNTQYF
cdr3_nt: TGTGCCAGCAGCCTTACAGGGAATACGCAGTATTTT

j_call: TRBJ1-1
v_call: TRBV4-3
d_call: TRBD1
clone_size: -
cdr3_aa: CASSQRFRGLVTEAFF
cdr3_nt: TGCGCCAGCAGCCAACGTTTCAGGGGGCTGGTCACTGAAGCTTTCTTT

j_call: TRBJ2-7
v_call: TRBV4-3
d_call: -
clone_size: many
cdr3_aa: CASSQGPGSSYEQYF
cdr3_nt: TGCGCCAGCAGCCAAGGTCCGGGCTCCTCCTACGAGCAGTACTTC

j_call: TRBJ1-3
v_call: TRBV6-5
d_call: -
clone_size: -
cdr3_aa: CASTNRFGVSGNTIYF
cdr3_nt: TGTGCCAGCACCAACAGGTTCGGGGTCTCTGGAAACACCATATATTTT

j_call: TRBJ2-1
v_call: TRBV6-5
d_call: TRBD2
clone_size: -
cdr3_aa: CASSYSRGGFYNEQFF
cdr3_nt: TGTGCCAGCAGTTACTCCCGCGGGGGGTTTTACAATGAGCAGTTCTTC

j_call: TRBJ1-1
v_call: TRBV20-1
d_call: -
clone_size: few
cdr3_aa: CSAPGPKDGEAFF
cdr3_nt: TGCAGTGCCCCCGGACCAAAAGATGGCGAAGCTTTCTTT

j_call: TRBJ2-1
v_call: TRBV4-3
d_call: -
clone_size: many
cdr3_aa: CASSQDSLSSYNEQFF
cdr3_nt: TGCGCCAGCAGCCAAGATAGTCTGAGCTCCTACAATGAGCAGTTCTTC

j_call: TRBJ2-2
v_call: TRBV7-8
d_call: -
clone_size: many
cdr3_aa: CASRSGNTGELFF
cdr3_nt: TGTGCCAGCAGAAGCGGGAACACCGGGGAGCTGTTTTTT

j_call: TRBJ2-5
v_call: TRBV7-9
d_call: TRBD1
clone_size: few
cdr3_aa: CASSSQGERETQYF
cdr3_nt: TGTGCCAGCAGCTCACAGGGGGAGAGGGAGACCCAGTACTTC

j_call: TRBJ2-3
v_call: TRBV9
d_call: -
clone_size: -
cdr3_aa: CASSVSANTDTQYF
cdr3_nt: TGTGCCAGCAGCGTTTCAGCGAACACAGATACGCAGTATTTT

j_call: TRBJ2-7
v_call: TRBV6-2/TRBV6-3
d_call: -
clone_size: many
cdr3_aa: CASSYRDSGYEQYF
cdr3_nt: TGTGCCAGCAGTTACCGGGACTCCGGCTACGAGCAGTACTTC

j_call: TRBJ1-1
v_call: TRBV11-3
d_call: -
clone_size: few
cdr3_aa: CASSRLADTEAFF
cdr3_nt: TGTGCCAGCAGCCGTCTCGCCGACACTGAAGCTTTCTTT

j_call: TRBJ2-3
v_call: TRBV3-1
d_call: TRBD2
clone_size: few
cdr3_aa: CASSLRTSHTDTQYF
cdr3_nt: TGTGCCAGCAGCCTTAGGACTAGCCACACAGATACGCAGTATTTT

j_call: TRBJ1-5
v_call: TRBV6-5
d_call: TRBD1
clone_size: -
cdr3_aa: CASSWGQNQPQHF
cdr3_nt: TGTGCCAGCAGCTGGGGACAGAATCAGCCCCAGCATTTT

j_call: TRBJ1-2
v_call: TRBV20-1
d_call: -
clone_size: -
cdr3_aa: CSAIVPPGESYGYTF
cdr3_nt: TGCAGTGCGATCGTACCCCCAGGGGAGTCCTATGGCTACACCTTC

j_call: TRBJ2-3
v_call: TRBV12-3/TRBV12-4
d_call: -
clone_size: once
cdr3_aa: CASSPSRLASDTQYF
cdr3_nt: TGTGCCAGCAGTCCCAGTAGGCTAGCGTCAGATACGCAGTATTTT

j_call: TRBJ2-7
v_call: TRBV18
d_call: -
clone_size: few
cdr3_aa: CASSPLGYSYEQYF
cdr3_nt: TGTGCCAGCTCACCACTGGGATACAGCTACGAGCAGTACTTC

j_call: TRBJ2-7
v_call: TRBV29-1
d_call: TRBD1
clone_size: many
cdr3_aa: CSVRQGSYEQYF
cdr3_nt: TGCAGCGTTCGACAGGGTTCCTACGAGCAGTACTTC

j_call: TRBJ1-1
v_call: TRBV7-2
d_call: -
clone_size: -
cdr3_aa: CASSFPLNTEAFF
cdr3_nt: TGTGCCAGCAGCTTCCCATTGAACACTGAAGCTTTCTTT

j_call: TRBJ1-6
v_call: TRBV7-2
d_call: -
clone_size: -
cdr3_aa: CASSLEALNSPLHF
cdr3_nt: TGTGCCAGCAGCTTAGAGGCGCTTAATTCACCCCTCCACTTT

j_call: TRBJ1-4
v_call: TRBV11-2
d_call: -
clone_size: -
cdr3_aa: CASRTLLSEKLFF
cdr3_nt: TGTGCCAGCAGAACCCTTTTGAGTGAAAAACTGTTTTTT

j_call: TRBJ1-3
v_call: TRBV7-8
d_call: -
clone_size: few
cdr3_aa: CASSLVSRRTGNTIYF
cdr3_nt: TGTGCCAGCAGCTTAGTATCCCGACGCACTGGAAACACCATATATTTT

j_call: TRBJ2-5
v_call: TRBV7-8
d_call: -
clone_size: -
cdr3_aa: CASSPGGGTEIKTQYF
cdr3_nt: TGTGCCAGCAGCCCCGGTGGAGGGACAGAAATAAAGACCCAGTACTTC

j_call: TRBJ1-5
v_call: TRBV6-2/TRBV6-3
d_call: TRBD1
clone_size: -
cdr3_aa: CATKDRGRNQPQHF
cdr3_nt: TGTGCCACCAAGGACAGGGGTCGTAATCAGCCCCAGCATTTT

j_call: TRBJ1-3
v_call: TRBV7-2
d_call: -
clone_size: -
cdr3_aa: CASSLRGLRGNTIYF
cdr3_nt: TGTGCCAGCAGCTTACGGGGGCTGAGAGGAAACACCATATATTTT

j_call: TRBJ2-7
v_call: TRBV7-6
d_call: TRBD2
clone_size: many
cdr3_aa: CASSLGSRGGSIYEQYF
cdr3_nt: TGTGCCAGCAGCTTAGGGTCCCGCGGGGGAAGTATATACGAGCAGTACTTC

j_call: TRBJ2-6
v_call: TRBV6-1
d_call: TRBD1
clone_size: -
cdr3_aa: CASRGRRTGALSGANVLTF
cdr3_nt: TGTGCCAGCAGAGGTCGTCGGACAGGGGCCCTGTCTGGGGCCAACGTCCTGACTTTC

j_call: TRBJ2-3
v_call: TRBV12-3/TRBV12-4
d_call: -
clone_size: many
cdr3_aa: CASTWEGFGTDTQYF
cdr3_nt: TGTGCCAGCACCTGGGAAGGGTTCGGCACAGATACGCAGTATTTT

j_call: TRBJ1-2
v_call: TRBV10-3
d_call: -
clone_size: -
cdr3_aa: CAISYDVKIYGYTF
cdr3_nt: TGTGCCATCAGTTATGATGTTAAAATCTATGGCTACACCTTC

j_call: TRBJ1-5
v_call: TRBV7-2
d_call: -
clone_size: few
cdr3_aa: CASFGLSNQPQHF
cdr3_nt: TGTGCCAGCTTCGGGTTAAGCAATCAGCCCCAGCATTTT

j_call: TRBJ1-5
v_call: TRBV10-3
d_call: -
clone_size: many
cdr3_aa: CAISRDKDQPQHF
cdr3_nt: TGTGCCATCAGCCGGGACAAGGATCAGCCCCAGCATTTT